This is a list of T cell receptor beta chains from one sample in a study of graft-versus-host responses after intestinal transplantation. The antigens for these receptors are not known. Some clones are missing from TCRdb's copy, which holds only in-frame ones; the method was immunoSEQ multiplex PCR. The table shows fewer than 85,000 clones, with around 82% occurring only once. The starting material was unstimulated CD4+ T cells sorted from spleen or lymph node cells, obtained before transplant. These receptors originate from a human donor who was the organ donor for an intestinal transplant. The CDR3 runs from the conserved cysteine through the conserved F or W. The D gene is left open where the match is weak. Where a row states a size, it is once, few, many or the class of an expanded clone; other rows omit it.

J gene | D gene | V gene | clone size | CDR3 DNA | CDR3 protein
TRBJ2-4 | TRBD2 | TRBV5-1 | NA | TGCGCCAGCAAAACTAGCGGGGGGTCGCGAAACATTCAGTACTTC | CASKTSGGSRNIQYF
TRBJ2-1 | NA | TRBV2 | NA | TGTGCCAGCAGTGGGGAACGGGGGGCTGGGAATGAGCAGTTCTTC | CASSGERGAGNEQFF
TRBJ1-4 | NA | TRBV6-4 | NA | TGTGCCAGCAGGCGAAGTACTGCAACTAATGAAAAACTGTTTTTT | CASRRSTATNEKLFF
TRBJ1-5 | NA | TRBV5-5 | NA | TGTGCCAGCAGCTTGGAGTGGTGGACCGACTATAGCAATCAGCCCCAGCATTTT | CASSLEWWTDYSNQPQHF
TRBJ1-2 | NA | TRBV5-6 | medium-sized | TGTGCCAGCAGCTTGGCGTCGGGGAGGGGAGGCTACACCTTC | CASSLASGRGGYTF
TRBJ2-5 | NA | TRBV5-1 | NA | TGCGCCAGCAGATGGTCGGGATCTGGTGAGACCCAGTACTTC | CASRWSGSGETQYF
TRBJ2-1 | NA | TRBV27 | NA | TGTGCCAGCAGCCAACCGGGTCTCCCGTACAATGAGCAGTTCTTC | CASSQPGLPYNEQFF
TRBJ1-2 | NA | TRBV6-5 | NA | TGTGCCAGCAGTTTCGGGGACATTTCTAACTATGGCTACACCTTC | CASSFGDISNYGYTF
TRBJ1-1 | NA | TRBV6-5 | NA | TGTGCCAGCAGTTTATCCCCCACCGGGGACACTGAAGCTTTCTTT | CASSLSPTGDTEAFF
TRBJ2-2 | TRBD2 | TRBV7-7 | NA | TGTGCTAGCAGCCAAGGACTAGCGATAGGAACCGGGGAGCTGTTTTTT | CASSQGLAIGTGELFF
TRBJ1-2 | TRBD1 | TRBV6-5 | NA | TGTGCCAGCAGACGCCGAAGGGGGCCCTATGGCTACACCTTC | CASRRRRGPYGYTF
TRBJ2-5 | TRBD2 | TRBV7-9 | NA | TGTGCCAGCAGCGCAGGACTAGCGGGGTTTAGTGAGACCCAGTACTTC | CASSAGLAGFSETQYF
TRBJ1-2 | NA | TRBV11-2 | NA | TGTGCCAGCAGCCATTACAGACAAGCTTGGTATGGCTACACCTTC | CASSHYRQAWYGYTF
TRBJ1-5 | NA | TRBV4-2 | once | TGTGCCAGCAGCCAAGATCAAATACGGAATCAGCCCCAGCATTTT | CASSQDQIRNQPQHF
TRBJ2-3 | TRBD1 | TRBV28 | NA | TGTGCCAGCAGTACGAGAACGGGACAGGGTAGCACAGATACGCAGTATTTT | CASSTRTGQGSTDTQYF
TRBJ2-3 | TRBD2 | TRBV28 | NA | TGTGCCAGCAGTCCAACTAGCGGGGGGGCCACAGATACGCAGTATTTT | CASSPTSGGATDTQYF
TRBJ1-6 | NA | TRBV5-6 | few | TGTGCCAGCAGCTTGAGGGGCCAGTATAATTCACCCCTCCACTTT | CASSLRGQYNSPLHF
TRBJ2-1 | TRBD1 | TRBV19 | NA | TGTGCCAGTAGTAAGGACAGGGGGCTGGAGCAGTTCTTC | CASSKDRGLEQFF
TRBJ2-5 | NA | TRBV5-6 | NA | TGTGCCAGCAGCTCCCCCCCTTCAGCGATCGAAGAGACCCAGTACTTC | CASSSPPSAIEETQYF
TRBJ1-1 | TRBD1 | TRBV5-8 | few | TGTGCCAGCAGCCCCCTCACAGGGGGCGCAACTGAAGCTTTCTTT | CASSPLTGGATEAFF
TRBJ1-1 | NA | TRBV4-2 | NA | TGTGCCAGCAGCCAAGAACCCAACGGCCCGGGGGAAGCTTTCTTT | CASSQEPNGPGEAFF
TRBJ2-4 | NA | TRBV29-1 | NA | TGCAGCGGCGTTACAGGGAGTAAGGGCATTCAGTACTTC | CSGVTGSKGIQYF
TRBJ2-3 | TRBD1 | TRBV27 | few | TGTGCCAGCAGAAAGAGACAGGGGATGACAGATACGCAGTATTTT | CASRKRQGMTDTQYF
TRBJ1-1 | NA | TRBV7-6 | once | TGTGCCAGCAGCTCACAGGGTGAGAACACTGAAGCTTTCTTT | CASSSQGENTEAFF
TRBJ2-3 | NA | TRBV9 | NA | TGTGCCAGCAGTGCATCCGGAGATACGCAGTATTTT | CASSASGDTQYF
TRBJ2-3 | NA | TRBV6-5 | NA | TGTGCCAGCAGCAGGGGGGACAAAGGCGATACGCAGTATTTT | CASSRGDKGDTQYF
TRBJ1-4 | NA | TRBV9 | NA | TGTGCCAGCAGCTCCAGGGCCCTCGCTAATGAAAAACTGTTTTTT | CASSSRALANEKLFF
TRBJ1-5 | NA | TRBV27 | NA | TGTGCCAGCAGTAAGGCGGATAATCAGCCCCAGCATTTT | CASSKADNQPQHF
TRBJ2-1 | TRBD2 | TRBV5-1 | NA | TGCGCCAGCAGCCAAGCGGGGGGTGGATACAATGAGCAGTTCTTC | CASSQAGGGYNEQFF
TRBJ1-4 | NA | TRBV27 | few | TGTGCCAGCAGCTCCGGTCGAAGAAATGAAAAACTGTTTTTT | CASSSGRRNEKLFF
TRBJ2-5 | NA | TRBV28 | NA | TGTGCCAGCAGACAGAACCAAGAGACCCAGTACTTC | CASRQNQETQYF
TRBJ1-1 | TRBD1 | TRBV6-5 | NA | TGTGCCAGCAGGACGACAGGGCTGAACACTGAAGCTTTCTTT | CASRTTGLNTEAFF
TRBJ2-3 | TRBD1 | TRBV6-1 | NA | TGTGCCAGCAGTGGCCTCGGGACAGGGGGCACAGATACGCAGTATTTT | CASSGLGTGGTDTQYF
TRBJ2-4 | TRBD2 | TRBV9 | once | TGTGCCAGCAGCTCTTCTAGCGGGGGTTACATTCAGTACTTC | CASSSSSGGYIQYF
TRBJ1-3 | NA | TRBV28 | NA | TGTGCCAGCAGTTTAAGGCAGGGGGGAAACACCATATATTTT | CASSLRQGGNTIYF
TRBJ2-3 | NA | TRBV27 | NA | TGTGCCAGCAACGCAGGGGGCACAGATACGCAGTATTTT | CASNAGGTDTQYF
TRBJ2-5 | NA | TRBV5-1 | NA | TGCGCCAGCAGCTTGGAAGGGGCGCGGGAGACCCAGTACTTC | CASSLEGARETQYF
TRBJ1-4 | NA | TRBV27 | NA | TGTGCCAGCAGTATACAGGGTGCTGGTGAAAAACTGTTTTTT | CASSIQGAGEKLFF
TRBJ2-2 | NA | TRBV6-5 | NA | TGTGCCAGCAGTTACTATCCGGACACCGGGGAGCTGTTTTTT | CASSYYPDTGELFF
TRBJ1-5 | NA | TRBV7-2 | NA | TGTGCCAGCAGCTTGGGGCGGGGTAGCAATCAGCCCCAGCATTTT | CASSLGRGSNQPQHF
TRBJ1-1 | NA | TRBV6-6 | NA | TGTGCCAGCTCGACCCAAACCGGGGGGAACACTGAAGCTTTCTTT | CASSTQTGGNTEAFF
TRBJ1-3 | NA | TRBV5-6 | NA | TGTGCCAGCAGCTTGGCCGGGGGTGGTGGAAACACCATATATTTT | CASSLAGGGGNTIYF
TRBJ1-1 | NA | TRBV6-5 | NA | TGTGCCAGCAGTCCCAAGGGGCTCATGAACACTGAAGCTTTCTTT | CASSPKGLMNTEAFF
TRBJ2-3 | NA | TRBV5-1 | NA | TGCGCCAGCCACCAAGCGGGACAGGCCAGAGATACGCAGTATTTT | CASHQAGQARDTQYF
TRBJ1-2 | NA | TRBV7-8 | NA | TGTGCCAGCAGCTTAGCGCCTGGGACATCGTTCTATGGCTACACCTTC | CASSLAPGTSFYGYTF
TRBJ1-1 | TRBD1 | TRBV4-2 | NA | TGTGCCAGCAGCCAAAAGAGGGGGCTGACTGAAGCTTTCTTT | CASSQKRGLTEAFF
TRBJ1-4 | NA | TRBV6-6 | NA | TGTGCCAGCAGTTATCAACTTAATGAAAAACTGTTTTTT | CASSYQLNEKLFF
TRBJ1-5 | NA | TRBV5-6 | NA | TGTGCCAGCAGCTTGGCCTCGGGGTTCCAGGGCAATCAGCCCCAGCATTTT | CASSLASGFQGNQPQHF
TRBJ1-6 | TRBD1 | TRBV30 | NA | TGTGCCTGGAGTTTCCGGGACAGGGAGGGATCACCCCTCCACTTT | CAWSFRDREGSPLHF
TRBJ2-3 | TRBD2 | TRBV2 | few | TGTGCCAGAGATGGCGGGGGAAGAGATACGCAGTATTTT | CARDGGGRDTQYF
TRBJ1-2 | TRBD1 | TRBV5-6 | few | TGTGCCAGCAGCTGGGGACAGGGCATGAATGGCGTGTATGGCTACACCTTC | CASSWGQGMNGVYGYTF
TRBJ1-2 | NA | TRBV14 | few | TGTGCCAGCAGCCAACAGGGTATTTACGGCTACACCTTC | CASSQQGIYGYTF
TRBJ1-6 | NA | TRBV28 | once | TGTGCCAGCATACTACAGGGTTTGCCGAATTCACCCCTCCACTTT | CASILQGLPNSPLHF
TRBJ1-5 | NA | TRBV2 | NA | TGTGCCAGCAGTGAAGGCCAGGGTTACCAGCCCCAGCATTTT | CASSEGQGYQPQHF